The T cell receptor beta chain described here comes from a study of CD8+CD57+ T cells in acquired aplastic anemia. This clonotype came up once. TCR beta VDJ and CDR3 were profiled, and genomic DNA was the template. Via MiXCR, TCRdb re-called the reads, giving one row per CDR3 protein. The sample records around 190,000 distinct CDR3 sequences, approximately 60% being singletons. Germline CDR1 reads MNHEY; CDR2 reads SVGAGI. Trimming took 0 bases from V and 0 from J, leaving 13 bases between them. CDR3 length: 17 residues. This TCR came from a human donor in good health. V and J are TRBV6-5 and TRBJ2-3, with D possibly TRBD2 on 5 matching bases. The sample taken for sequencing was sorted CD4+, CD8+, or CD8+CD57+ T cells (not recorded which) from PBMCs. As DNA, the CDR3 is TGTGCCAGCAGTTACTCCCTTCCCGGGATAAGCACAGATACGCAGTATTTT. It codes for CASSYSLPGISTDTQYF.